This record covers a single T cell receptor (beta chain). Its cognate antigen is unknown. This sample was taken from a study of CD8 T cells in ankylosing spondylitis. Generation of TCR beta libraries employed quantitative 5'-RACE incorporating molecular barcodes. Each CDR3 protein is one row after TCRdb ran MiXCR on the 5' RACE reads. This sample yields about 220,000 distinct CDR3 sequences, of which 25% to 30% are seen a single time; under 7% belongs to the top ten. The ends lost 6 bases at V and 4 bases at J; junction bases unmatched: 6. The germline V gene encodes CDR1 MNHNS and CDR2 SASEGT. This CDR3 is built from 14 residues. General study points: Disease-associated clonotypes exhibited CD8+ identity and were relatively infrequent in peripheral blood. One TCR beta motif, made up of roughly 8 highly homologous variants, appeared characteristic of ankylosing spondylitis blood.

The chain combines TRBV6-1 with TRBJ1-5; 7 positions match TRBD1. The receptor's source is a male donor with ankylosing spondylitis or in good health (not recorded which). Sequenced material: blood, either unsorted or a sorted T cell fraction (not recorded which). The CDR3 region has the DNA TGTGCCAGCAGCCGAGGGACAGCAAATCAGCCCCAGCATTTT. This translates into CASSRGTANQPQHF.